A single sample gave rise to the 5 T cell receptor beta chains below, sequenced in a study of T cells after posttransplantation cyclophosphamide. Assay: immunoSEQ multiplex PCR; the TCRdb copy retains only in-frame clones and omits some. Of some 6,000 clones listed, roughly four fifths are singletons. Busulfan-fludarabine conditioning, marrow transplant, and cyclophosphamide on days +3 and +4 were administered. This sample comprised CD8+ T cells sorted from PBMCs, obtained 1,300 to 1,500 days after allogeneic stem cell transplant with posttransplant cyclophosphamide. These TCRs come from a female patient aged 50 to 65 who received an allogeneic stem cell transplant from a related donor, was CMV-positive, and had no GVHD. Some T cells here may be from the graft donor.

V usage is TRBV27 and J usage is TRBJ1-6; D ambiguous. This CDR3 contains 15 residues. Germline V CDR1 and CDR2: MNHEY, SMNVEV (reference sequence). The V end lost 3 bases, the J end lost 6 bases, and 12 bases lay between the germline ends. CDR3 nucleotide sequence: TGTGCCAGCAGTTTCTCCCCGGGAGCTAATTCACCCCTCCACTTT. This codes for CASSFSPGANSPLHF.

The chain uses TRBV27 and TRBJ2-5; D might be TRBD2 (7 bases). Trimming took off 2 bases at V and 1 base at J, with 23 bases between the two ends. This CDR3 contains 19 residues. Germline CDR1 and CDR2: MNHEY and SMNVEV (reference sequence). The DNA for the CDR3 is TGTGCCAGCAGTTTACGGGGGGCTTACCTCTTGGGGGTCCAAGAGACCCAGTACTTC. Protein: CASSLRGAYLLGVQETQYF.

This chain connects TRBV27 to TRBJ1-5; D ambiguous. The CDR3 is 12 residues long. The V gene's germline CDR1 is MNHEY and CDR2 SMNVEV (reference sequence). V was shortened by 6 bases and J by 11 bases, with 14 bases between the two germline ends. CDR3 protein: CASRAPNEAQHF. The CDR3 DNA sequence: TGTGCCAGCAGGGCTCCCAATGAGGCCCAGCATTTT.

The chain carries TRBV28 and TRBJ1-5; D remains ambiguous. The CDR3 consists of 14 residues. CDR1 and CDR2 from the germline V gene are MDHEN and SYDVKM. V shed 5 bases and J shed 2 bases, with 10 bases lying between them. Here the CDR3 DNA reads TGTGCCAGCAGTCCCCCTCAGGGCAATCAGCCCCAGCATTTT. Translation: CASSPPQGNQPQHF. The complete variable domain, with remaining parts taken from reference TRBV28 and TRBJ1-5, reads DVKVTQSSRYLVKRTGEKVFLECVQDMDHENMFWYRQDPGLGLRLIYFSYDVKMKEKGDIPEGYSVSREKKERFSLILESASTNQTSMYLCASSPPQGNQPQHFGDGTRLSIL.

In its sample, this clone was seen once. V and J are TRBV27 and TRBJ1-5; maybe TRBD1 (5 bases). The ends were cut back, 9 bases at V and 6 bases at J, with 12 bases in the middle. The germline V gene has CDR1 MNHEY and CDR2 SMNVEV (reference sequence). The CDR3 spans 12 residues. CDR3 loop: CASRGGAQPQHF. In DNA form, the CDR3 reads TGTGCCAGTCGGGGCGGGGCTCAGCCCCAGCATTTT.